The clone carrying this T cell receptor beta chain occurred a few times. Methods used by the authors: How many nucleated cells were present was estimated from reference gene primer amplification. Some clones are missing from TCRdb's copy, which holds only in-frame ones; the method was immunoSEQ multiplex PCR. Clonal size and the V and J genes are those of that table, whereas D and trimming came from the DNA. The sample lists about 440,000 clones; around nine tenths were seen once. These data belong to a study of blood T cell repertoires in COVID-19. In the study overall: There were acute and convalescent COVID-19 samples, and they came from the United States, Italy and Spain.

Germline V CDR1 and CDR2: MNHNS, SASEGT. The CDR3 spans 16 residues. Germline trimming cut 0 bases from V and 6 bases from J; bases unmatched to any gene: 9. The V and J genes are TRBV6-1 and TRBJ2-5, with 8 bases lining up with TRBD2. The sequence derives from a woman under 40 with acute or convalescent COVID-19. Sequencing was done on a sample of peripheral blood. The CDR3 loop is CASSEAGRGYWKTQYF. CDR3 bases: TGTGCCAGCAGTGAAGCCGGGAGGGGCTATTGGAAGACCCAGTACTTC.